The entry that follows covers one T cell receptor (beta chain) sequence. The germline V gene has CDR1 SGHNT and CDR2 YENEEA. V shed 11 bases, J shed 9 bases, and the junction held 17 bases outside the gene matches. The CDR3 length is 15 residues. This sample is part of a study of cytomegalovirus exposure and HLA in healthy donors. Method: immunoSEQ multiplex PCR; TCRdb's copy keeps in-frame clones and lacks some. This table holds 55,000 to 70,000 clones, around 94% found once. The specimen sequenced was PBMCs. The J gene is TRBJ2-1, the V gene TRBV11-3; 9 bases agree with TRBD2. This clonotype originated in a man aged 18 to 29 in good health and CMV-seronegative. The CDR3 loop is CASRPGLAYNGEQFF. The CDR3 DNA follows: TGTGCCTCTCGACCGGGACTAGCCTACAATGGTGAGCAGTTCTTC. Together with reference TRBV11-3 and TRBJ2-1, the CDR3 gives the full variable domain: EAGVVQSPRYKIIEKKQPVAFWCNPISGHNTLYWYLQNLGQGPELLIRYENEEAVDDSQLPKDRFSAERLKGVDSTLKIQPAELGDSAVYLCASRPGLAYNGEQFFGPGTRLTVL.